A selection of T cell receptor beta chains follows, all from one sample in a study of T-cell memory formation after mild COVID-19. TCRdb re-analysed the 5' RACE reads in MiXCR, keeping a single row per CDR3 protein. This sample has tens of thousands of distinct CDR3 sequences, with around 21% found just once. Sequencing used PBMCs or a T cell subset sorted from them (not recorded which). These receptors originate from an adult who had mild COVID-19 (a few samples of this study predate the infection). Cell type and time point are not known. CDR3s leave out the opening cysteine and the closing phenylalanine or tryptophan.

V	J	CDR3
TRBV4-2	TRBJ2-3	ASSQGGMPTDTQY
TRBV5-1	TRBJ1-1	ASSLSSVNTEAF
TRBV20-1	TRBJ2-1	SASTIQGLAYNEQF
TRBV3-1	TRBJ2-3	ASNHRYAGLPPDTQY
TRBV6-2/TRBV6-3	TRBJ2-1	ASRWGLAGYNEQF
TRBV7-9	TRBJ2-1	ASSQGGTSGYNEQF
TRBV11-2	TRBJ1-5	ASSLGSVNQPQH
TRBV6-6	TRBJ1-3	ASRGGVSGNTIY
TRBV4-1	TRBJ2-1	ASSQETGGSYNEQF
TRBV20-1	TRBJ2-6	TPRGQGGSGANVLT
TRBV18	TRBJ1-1	ASSPRPTGADEAF
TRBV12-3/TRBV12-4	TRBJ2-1	ASSPQGGKGYNEQF
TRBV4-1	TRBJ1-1	ASSHLGQDTEAF
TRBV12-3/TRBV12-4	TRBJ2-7	ASSLGYEQY
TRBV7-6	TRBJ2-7	ASSPLPQGTYEQY
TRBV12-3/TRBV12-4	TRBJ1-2	ASSLLRGQGNYGYT
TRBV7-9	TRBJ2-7	ASSPSGTYEQY
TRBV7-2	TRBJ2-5	ASSTGGGGETQY
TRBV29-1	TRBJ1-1	SAPQPNTEAF
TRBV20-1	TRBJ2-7	SAPTGGYEQY
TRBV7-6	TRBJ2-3	ASSLVGLGDTQY
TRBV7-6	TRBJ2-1	ASSFGTSINEQF
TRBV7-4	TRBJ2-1	AISPGTSYNEQF
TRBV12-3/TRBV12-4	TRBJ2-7	ASSPGTSGGAREQY
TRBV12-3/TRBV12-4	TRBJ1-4	ASSGCGNEKLF
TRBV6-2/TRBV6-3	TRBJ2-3	ASRSPADTQY
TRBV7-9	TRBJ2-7	ASSPLGPEQY
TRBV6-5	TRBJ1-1	ASRSPGQEAF
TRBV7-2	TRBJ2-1	ASSLAGGTQYNEQF
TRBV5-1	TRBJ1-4	ASSTSGAVNEKLF
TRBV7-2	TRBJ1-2	ASSSPTGAYGYT
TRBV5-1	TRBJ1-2	ASSPGTGGAEFYGYT
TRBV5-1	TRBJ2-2	ASSLQVSGELF
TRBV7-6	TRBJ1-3	ASSLGVSVPGNTIY
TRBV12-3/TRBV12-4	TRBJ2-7	ASSGTVPRQY
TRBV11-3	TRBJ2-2	ASSQNRDRAMDGELF
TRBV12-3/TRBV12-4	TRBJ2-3	ASSFHPPGRRADTQY
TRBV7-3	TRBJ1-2	ASSLTARGGDGYT
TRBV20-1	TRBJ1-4	SASGGWDEKLF
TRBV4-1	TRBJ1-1	ASSQDRGQAEAF
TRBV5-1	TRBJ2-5	ASSLGPGGGQETQY
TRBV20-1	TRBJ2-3	SAREGTASTDTQY
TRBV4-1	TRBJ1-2	ASSHPGTGGHGYT
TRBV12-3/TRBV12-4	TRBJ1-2	ASCNGGSGYGYT
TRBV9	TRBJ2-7	ASSSAGSSWQY
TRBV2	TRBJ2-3	ASTGTSVDTQY
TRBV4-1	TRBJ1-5	ASSPQGDQPQH
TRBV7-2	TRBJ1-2	ASSLGTDKVSRKLS
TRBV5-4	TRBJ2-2	ASSLGASGGNTGELF
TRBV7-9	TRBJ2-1	ASSFNEQF
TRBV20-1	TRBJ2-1	SATPMGGGGPEQF
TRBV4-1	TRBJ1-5	ASSQVYLGDQPQH